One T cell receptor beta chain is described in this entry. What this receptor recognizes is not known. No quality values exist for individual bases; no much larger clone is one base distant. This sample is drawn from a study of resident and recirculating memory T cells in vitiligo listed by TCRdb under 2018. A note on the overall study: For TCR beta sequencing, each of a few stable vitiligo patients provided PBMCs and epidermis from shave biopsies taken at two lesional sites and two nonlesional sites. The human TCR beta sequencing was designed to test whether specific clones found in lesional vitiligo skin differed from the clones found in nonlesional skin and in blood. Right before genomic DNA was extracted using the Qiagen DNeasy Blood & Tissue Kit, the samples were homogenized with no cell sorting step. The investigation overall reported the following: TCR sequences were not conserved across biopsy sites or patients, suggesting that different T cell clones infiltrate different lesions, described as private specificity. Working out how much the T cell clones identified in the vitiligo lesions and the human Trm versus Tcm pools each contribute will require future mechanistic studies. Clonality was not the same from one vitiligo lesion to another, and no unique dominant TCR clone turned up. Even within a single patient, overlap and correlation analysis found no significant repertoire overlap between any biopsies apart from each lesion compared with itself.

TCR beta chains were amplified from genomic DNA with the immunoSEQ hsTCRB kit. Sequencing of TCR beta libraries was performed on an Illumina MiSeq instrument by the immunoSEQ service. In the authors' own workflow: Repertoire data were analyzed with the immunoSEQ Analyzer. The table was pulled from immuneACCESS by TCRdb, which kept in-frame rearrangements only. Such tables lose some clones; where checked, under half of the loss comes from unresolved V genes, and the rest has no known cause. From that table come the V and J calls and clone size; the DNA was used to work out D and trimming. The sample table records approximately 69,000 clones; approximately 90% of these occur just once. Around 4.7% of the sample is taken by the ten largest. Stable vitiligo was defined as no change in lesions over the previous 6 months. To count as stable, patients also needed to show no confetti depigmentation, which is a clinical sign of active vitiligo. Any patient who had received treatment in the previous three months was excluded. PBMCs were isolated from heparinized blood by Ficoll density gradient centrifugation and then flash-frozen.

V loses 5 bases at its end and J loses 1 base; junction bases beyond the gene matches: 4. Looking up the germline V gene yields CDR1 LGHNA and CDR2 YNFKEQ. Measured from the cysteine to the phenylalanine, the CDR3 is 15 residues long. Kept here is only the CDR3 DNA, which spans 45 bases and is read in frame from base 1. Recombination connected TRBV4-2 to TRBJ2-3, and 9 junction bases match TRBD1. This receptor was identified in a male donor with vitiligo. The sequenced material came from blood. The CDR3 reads CASSVRDRGTDTQYF. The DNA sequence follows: TGTGCCAGCAGCGTCCGGGACAGGGGCACAGATACGCAGTATTTT.